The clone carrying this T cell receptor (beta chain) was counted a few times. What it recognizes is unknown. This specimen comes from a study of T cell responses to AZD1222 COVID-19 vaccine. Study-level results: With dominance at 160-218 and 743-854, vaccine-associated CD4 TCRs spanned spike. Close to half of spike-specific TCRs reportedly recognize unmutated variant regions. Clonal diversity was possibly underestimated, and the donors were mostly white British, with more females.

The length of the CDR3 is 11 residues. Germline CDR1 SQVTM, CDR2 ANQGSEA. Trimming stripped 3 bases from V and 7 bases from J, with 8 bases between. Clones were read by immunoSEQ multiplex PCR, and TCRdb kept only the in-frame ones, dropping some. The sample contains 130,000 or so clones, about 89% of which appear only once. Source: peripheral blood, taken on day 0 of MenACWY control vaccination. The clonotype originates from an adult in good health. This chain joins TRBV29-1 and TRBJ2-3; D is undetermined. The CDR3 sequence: CSVDTDHTQYF. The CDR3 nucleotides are TGCAGCGTTGATACCGACCATACGCAGTATTTT.